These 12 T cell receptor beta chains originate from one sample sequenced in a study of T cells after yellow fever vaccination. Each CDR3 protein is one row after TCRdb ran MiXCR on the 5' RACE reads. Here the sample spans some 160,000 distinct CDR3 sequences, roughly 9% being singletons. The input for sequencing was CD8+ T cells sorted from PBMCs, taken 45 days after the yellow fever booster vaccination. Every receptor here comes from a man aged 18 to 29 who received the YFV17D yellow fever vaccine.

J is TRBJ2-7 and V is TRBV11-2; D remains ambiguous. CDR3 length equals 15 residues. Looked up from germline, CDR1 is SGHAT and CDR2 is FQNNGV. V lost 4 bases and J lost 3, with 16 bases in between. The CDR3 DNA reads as TGTGCCAGCAGCTCTTCCTCGGGCCCAGGCTACGAGCAGTACTTC. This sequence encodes CASSSSSGPGYEQYF. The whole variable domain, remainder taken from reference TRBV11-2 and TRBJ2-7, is EAGVAQSPRYKIIEKRQSVAFWCNPISGHATLYWYQQILGQGPKLLIQFQNNGVVDDSQLPKDRFSAERLKGVDSTLKIQPAKLEDSAVYLCASSSSSGPGYEQYFGPGTRLTVT.

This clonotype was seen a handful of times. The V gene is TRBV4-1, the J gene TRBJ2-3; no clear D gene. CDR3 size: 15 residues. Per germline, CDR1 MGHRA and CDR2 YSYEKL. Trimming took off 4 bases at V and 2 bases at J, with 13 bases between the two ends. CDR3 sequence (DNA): TGCGCCAGCAGCCCTTTAACCGGCGTCACAGATACGCAGTATTTT. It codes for CASSPLTGVTDTQYF.

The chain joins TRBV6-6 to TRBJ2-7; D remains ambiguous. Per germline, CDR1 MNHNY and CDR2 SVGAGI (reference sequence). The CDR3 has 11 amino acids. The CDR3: CASSSMDEHYV. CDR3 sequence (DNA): TGTGCCAGCAGCTCGATGGACGAGCATTACGTC.

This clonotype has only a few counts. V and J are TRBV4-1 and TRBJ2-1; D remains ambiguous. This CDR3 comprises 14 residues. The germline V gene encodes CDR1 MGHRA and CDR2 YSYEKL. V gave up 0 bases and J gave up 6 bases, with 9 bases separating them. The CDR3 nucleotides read TGCGCCAGCAGCCAAGACCCCGAGGCCAATGAGCAGTTCTTC. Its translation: CASSQDPEANEQFF.

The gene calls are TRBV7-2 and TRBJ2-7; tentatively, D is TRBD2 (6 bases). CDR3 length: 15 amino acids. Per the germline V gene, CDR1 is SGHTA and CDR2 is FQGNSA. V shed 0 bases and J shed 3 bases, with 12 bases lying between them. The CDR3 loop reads CASSLAPSVYYEQYF. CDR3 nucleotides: TGTGCCAGCAGCTTAGCCCCTAGCGTCTACTACGAGCAGTACTTC.

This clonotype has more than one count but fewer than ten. The CDR3 reads CASSLDPGGPYGYTF. The CDR3 DNA sequence: TGCGCCAGCAGCTTGGATCCAGGGGGCCCCTATGGCTACACCTTC. The chain employs TRBV5-1 and TRBJ1-2, with TRBD1 matching 8 bases. Trimming at V came to 0 bases and at J to 4 bases, leaving 5 bases not matched to a gene. Germline CDR1 SGHRS, CDR2 YFSETQ. The CDR3 contains 15 residues. The whole variable domain, remainder taken from reference TRBV5-1 and TRBJ1-2, is KAGVTQTPRYLIKTRGQQVTLSCSPISGHRSVSWYQQTPGQGLQFLFEYFSETQRNKGNFPGRFSGRQFSNSRSEMNVSTLELGDSALYLCASSLDPGGPYGYTFGSGTRLTVV.

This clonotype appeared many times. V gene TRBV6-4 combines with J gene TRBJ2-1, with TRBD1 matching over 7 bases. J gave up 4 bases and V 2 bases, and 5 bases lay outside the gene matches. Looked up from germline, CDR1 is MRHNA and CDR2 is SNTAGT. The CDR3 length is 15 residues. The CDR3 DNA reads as TGTGCCAGCAGTGACACCACAGGGGCGTACAATGAGCAGTTCTTC. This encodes CASSDTTGAYNEQFF.

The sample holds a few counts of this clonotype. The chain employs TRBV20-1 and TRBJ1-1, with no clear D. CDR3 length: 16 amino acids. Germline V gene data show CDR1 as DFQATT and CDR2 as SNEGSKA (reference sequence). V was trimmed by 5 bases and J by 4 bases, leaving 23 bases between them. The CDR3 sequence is CSAPPSWTDTSTEAFF. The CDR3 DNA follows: TGCAGTGCTCCCCCCTCCTGGACCGACACTTCCACTGAAGCTTTCTTT.

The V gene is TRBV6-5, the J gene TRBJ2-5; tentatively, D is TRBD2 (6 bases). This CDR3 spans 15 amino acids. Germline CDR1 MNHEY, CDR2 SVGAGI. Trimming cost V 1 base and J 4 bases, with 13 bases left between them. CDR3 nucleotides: TGTGCCAGCAGTTACTTGGGGACTGACGGAGAGACCCAGTACTTC. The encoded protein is CASSYLGTDGETQYF.

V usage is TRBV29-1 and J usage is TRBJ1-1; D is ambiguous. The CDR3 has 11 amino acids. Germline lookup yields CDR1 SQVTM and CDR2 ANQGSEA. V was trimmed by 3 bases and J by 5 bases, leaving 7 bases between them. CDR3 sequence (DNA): TGCAGCGTTGACTTGGGTACTGAAGCTTTCTTT. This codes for CSVDLGTEAFF.

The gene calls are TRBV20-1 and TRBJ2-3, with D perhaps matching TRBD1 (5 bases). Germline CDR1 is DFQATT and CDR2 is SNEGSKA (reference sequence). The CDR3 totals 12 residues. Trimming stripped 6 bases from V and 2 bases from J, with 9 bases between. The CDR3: CSARATTDTQYF. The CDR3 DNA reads TGCAGTGCCAGGGCTACCACAGATACGCAGTATTTT.

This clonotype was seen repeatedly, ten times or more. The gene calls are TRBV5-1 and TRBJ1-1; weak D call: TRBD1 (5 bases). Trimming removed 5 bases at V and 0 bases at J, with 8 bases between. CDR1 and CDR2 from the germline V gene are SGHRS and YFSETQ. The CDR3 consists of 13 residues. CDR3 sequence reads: CASRRGMNTEAFF. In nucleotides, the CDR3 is TGCGCCAGCAGAAGGGGAATGAACACTGAAGCTTTCTTT.